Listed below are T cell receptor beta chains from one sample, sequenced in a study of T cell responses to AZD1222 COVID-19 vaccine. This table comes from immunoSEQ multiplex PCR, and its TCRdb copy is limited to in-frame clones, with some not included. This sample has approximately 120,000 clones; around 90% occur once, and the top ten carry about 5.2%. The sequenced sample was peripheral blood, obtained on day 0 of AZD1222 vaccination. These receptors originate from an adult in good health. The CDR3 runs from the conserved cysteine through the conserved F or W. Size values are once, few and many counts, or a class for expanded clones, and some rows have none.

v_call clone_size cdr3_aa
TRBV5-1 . CASSPTPGQGLGYTF
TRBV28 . CASSPTRGSRHDYGYTF
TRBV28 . CASSRVSAGGKWYF
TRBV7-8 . CASSLVRRRQGLNSPLHF
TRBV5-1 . CASSLAGRDGYTF
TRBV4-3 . CAPSRLGTSGSSGANVLTF
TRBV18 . CASSPPGVMGYGYTF
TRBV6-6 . CASRRSSGLSYEQYF
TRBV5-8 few CASSTQWGLGIYTQYF
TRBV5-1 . CASSLPDSSGNTIYF
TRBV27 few CASSPELTDYEQYF
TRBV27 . CASSLSKLAGGRETQYF